This paragraph covers one T cell receptor beta chain sequence. Its antigen is unidentified. Germline trimming cut 6 bases from V and 7 bases from J; bases unmatched to any gene: 12. This CDR3 region has 16 residues. The germline V gene has CDR1 MNHEY and CDR2 SVGEGT. Combining a sample-barcoded 5' primer with a J-beta primer mix, a second PCR ran for about 7 to 12 cycles. Unique molecular identifiers of 12 random nucleotides labeled each cDNA. TCRdb redid the calling of the 5' RACE reads with MiXCR, one entry per CDR3 protein. The sample holds hundreds of thousands of distinct CDR3 sequences, around three fifths seen once. This entry belongs to a study of blood T cells in healthy people across ages. Study at large: Capture via template switching afforded approximately one barcoded beta molecule per two T cells. General study results and limits: Older age went with lower TCR beta diversity per million T cells, in a roughly linear way.

Total RNA was extracted at no less than 5 micrograms per sample. The chain links TRBV6-2 or TRBV6-3 to TRBJ1-5, with 10 bases aligning to TRBD1. The sample comprised blood. This TCR came from a man aged 35 to 55 in good health. The CDR3 protein is CASRPTSTGGGQPQHF. The CDR3, as DNA: TGTGCCAGCAGACCGACTTCGACAGGGGGCGGGCAGCCCCAGCATTTT.